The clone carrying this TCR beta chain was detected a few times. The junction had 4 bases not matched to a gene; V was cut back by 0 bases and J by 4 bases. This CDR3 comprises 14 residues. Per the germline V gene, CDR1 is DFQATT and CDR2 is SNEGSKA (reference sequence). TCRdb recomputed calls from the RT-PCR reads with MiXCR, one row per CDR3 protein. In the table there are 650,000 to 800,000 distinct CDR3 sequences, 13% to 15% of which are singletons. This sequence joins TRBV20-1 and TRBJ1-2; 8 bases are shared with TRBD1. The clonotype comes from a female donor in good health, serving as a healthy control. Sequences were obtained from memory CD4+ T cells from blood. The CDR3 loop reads CSARDPGTGYGYTF. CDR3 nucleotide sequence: TGCAGTGCTAGAGATCCGGGGACAGGCTATGGCTACACCTTC.